Listed here are 9 T cell receptor beta chains from one sample, sequenced in a study of cytomegalovirus exposure and HLA in healthy donors. It was with 60 Vbeta and 13 Jbeta primers that the PCR ran. Measured with immunoSEQ multiplex PCR; TCRdb has only the in-frame clones, and not every one. The profile shows tens of thousands of clones, around 59% of them singletons. The sample comprised PBMCs. The source of these receptors is a human donor in good health.

The chain's CDR3 is CASSLGAVDQPQHF. The CDR3 nucleotides are TGTGCCAGCAGCTTAGGGGCAGTTGATCAGCCCCAGCATTTT. The chain recombines TRBV11-3 with TRBJ1-5; D unresolved. The CDR3 is made up of 14 amino acids. V gave up 1 base and J gave up 5 bases, with 9 bases separating them. Germline V gene sequence: CDR1 SGHNT, CDR2 YENEEA.

With respect to this clone: Relative to the germline gene, one junction end is altered; a read error may explain this. This chain connects TRBV10-3 to TRBJ1-2, with 7 nucleotides matching TRBD1. CDR3 length: 16 amino acids. Germline V CDR1 and CDR2: ENHRY, SYGVKD. The chain's CDR3 is CAIGDKGTESIYGYTF. DNA of the CDR3: TGTGCCATCGGTGACAAAGGGACAGAGTCTATCTATGGCTACACCTTC.

In regard to this clone: Other DNA sequences in this specimen translate into the identical CDR3. Here the CDR3 DNA reads TGTGCCAGCAATCAGGAGGGTAGAAGGGCTGAAGCTTTCTTT. This encodes CASNQEGRRAEAFF. The chain is built from TRBV6-5 and TRBJ1-1; D is undetermined. CDR1 and CDR2 (germline): MNHEY, SVGAGI. V gave up 7 bases and J gave up 6 bases, with 18 bases separating them. The CDR3 extends over 14 amino acids.

This clone came up a few times. The gene calls are TRBV7-9 and TRBJ1-1, with a tentative D call TRBD1 (5 bases). The V end was cut by 1 base, the J end by 4 bases, with 16 bases between. The CDR3 totals 16 residues. Germline CDR1 SEHNR, CDR2 FQNEAQ (reference sequence). The CDR3 region has the DNA TGTGCCAGCAGCTTAGGTCGGGGGGGAGATGGCACTGAAGCTTTCTTT. Translating gives CASSLGRGGDGTEAFF.

Here the CDR3 reads CASSTQGLGYNEQFF. The CDR3 DNA sequence: TGTGCCAGCAGCACCCAGGGTCTGGGATACAATGAGCAGTTCTTC. This chain links TRBV9 with TRBJ2-1, with a possible D match to TRBD1 (5 bases). Deletions cut 4 bases from V and 4 bases from J, with 15 bases between. Germline V CDR1 and CDR2: SGDLS, YYNGEE. The length of the CDR3 is 15 residues.

The chain uses TRBV11-3 and TRBJ2-7, with TRBD1 identical over 10 bases. Trimming at V came to 3 bases and at J to 3 bases, leaving 2 bases not matched to a gene. Germline V gives CDR1 SGHNT, CDR2 YENEEA. This CDR3 region has 14 residues. The CDR3 bases are TGTGCCAGCAGCTTGCGGGACAGGGGCTACGAGCAGTACTTC. Protein: CASSLRDRGYEQYF.

The chain combines TRBV30 with TRBJ2-7, with TRBD1 identical over 8 bases. The CDR3 contains 12 residues. After removal of 7 bases from V and 2 bases from J, the junction contained 4 bases not matched to a gene. CDR1 and CDR2 (germline): GTSNPN, SVGIG (reference sequence). In DNA, the CDR3 is TGTGCCTACGGGACAGGTCCCTACGAGCAGTACTTC. Translating gives CAYGTGPYEQYF.

A note on this clone: The same CDR3 arises from other DNA sequences in this sample as well. The CDR3 is CASSLAPAGGPGPQYF. The CDR3 DNA reads as TGTGCCAGCAGCTTAGCGCCAGCGGGGGGGCCTGGTCCGCAGTATTTT. The chain links TRBV7-8 to TRBJ2-3; TRBD2 agrees at 10 bases. With 0 bases clipped from V and 10 bases from J, the junction kept 10 bases outside the gene matches. The V gene's germline CDR1 is SGHVS and CDR2 FQNEAQ. CDR3 length: 16 amino acids. The full variable domain, rest sourced from reference TRBV7-8 and TRBJ2-3, is GAGVSQSPRYKVAKRGQDVALRCDPISGHVSLFWYQQALGQGPEFLTYFQNEAQLDKSGLPSDRFFAERPEGSVSTLKIQRTQQEDSAVYLCASSLAPAGGPGPQYFGPGTRLTVL.

J is TRBJ2-7 and V is TRBV5-1, with TRBD1 identical over 8 bases. The CDR3 runs 15 residues. Germline trimming cut 0 bases from V and 4 bases from J; bases unmatched to any gene: 6. Germline V gives CDR1 SGHRS, CDR2 YFSETQ. CDR3 sequence (DNA): TGCGCCAGCAGCTTGGATCCAGGGGGCGCATACGAGCAGTACTTC. Translated, it gives CASSLDPGGAYEQYF.